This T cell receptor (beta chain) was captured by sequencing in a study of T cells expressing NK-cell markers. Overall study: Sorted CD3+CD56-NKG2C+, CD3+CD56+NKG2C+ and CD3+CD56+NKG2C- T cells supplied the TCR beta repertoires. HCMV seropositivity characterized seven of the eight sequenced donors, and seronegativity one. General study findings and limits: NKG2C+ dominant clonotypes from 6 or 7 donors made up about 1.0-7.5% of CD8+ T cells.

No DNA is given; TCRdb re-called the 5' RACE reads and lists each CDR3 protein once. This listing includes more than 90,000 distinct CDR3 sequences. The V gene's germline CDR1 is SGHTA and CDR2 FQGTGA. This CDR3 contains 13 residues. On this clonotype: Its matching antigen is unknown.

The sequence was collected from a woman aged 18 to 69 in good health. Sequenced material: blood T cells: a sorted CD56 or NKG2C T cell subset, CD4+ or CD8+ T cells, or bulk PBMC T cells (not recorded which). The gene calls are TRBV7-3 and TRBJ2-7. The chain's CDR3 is CASSSSFGYEQYF. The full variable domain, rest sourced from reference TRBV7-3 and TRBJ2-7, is GAGVSQTPSNKVTEKGKYVELRCDPISGHTALYWYRQSLGQGPEFLIYFQGTGAADDSGLPNDRFFAVRPEGSVSTLKIQRTERGDSAVYLCASSSSFGYEQYFGPGTRLTVT.